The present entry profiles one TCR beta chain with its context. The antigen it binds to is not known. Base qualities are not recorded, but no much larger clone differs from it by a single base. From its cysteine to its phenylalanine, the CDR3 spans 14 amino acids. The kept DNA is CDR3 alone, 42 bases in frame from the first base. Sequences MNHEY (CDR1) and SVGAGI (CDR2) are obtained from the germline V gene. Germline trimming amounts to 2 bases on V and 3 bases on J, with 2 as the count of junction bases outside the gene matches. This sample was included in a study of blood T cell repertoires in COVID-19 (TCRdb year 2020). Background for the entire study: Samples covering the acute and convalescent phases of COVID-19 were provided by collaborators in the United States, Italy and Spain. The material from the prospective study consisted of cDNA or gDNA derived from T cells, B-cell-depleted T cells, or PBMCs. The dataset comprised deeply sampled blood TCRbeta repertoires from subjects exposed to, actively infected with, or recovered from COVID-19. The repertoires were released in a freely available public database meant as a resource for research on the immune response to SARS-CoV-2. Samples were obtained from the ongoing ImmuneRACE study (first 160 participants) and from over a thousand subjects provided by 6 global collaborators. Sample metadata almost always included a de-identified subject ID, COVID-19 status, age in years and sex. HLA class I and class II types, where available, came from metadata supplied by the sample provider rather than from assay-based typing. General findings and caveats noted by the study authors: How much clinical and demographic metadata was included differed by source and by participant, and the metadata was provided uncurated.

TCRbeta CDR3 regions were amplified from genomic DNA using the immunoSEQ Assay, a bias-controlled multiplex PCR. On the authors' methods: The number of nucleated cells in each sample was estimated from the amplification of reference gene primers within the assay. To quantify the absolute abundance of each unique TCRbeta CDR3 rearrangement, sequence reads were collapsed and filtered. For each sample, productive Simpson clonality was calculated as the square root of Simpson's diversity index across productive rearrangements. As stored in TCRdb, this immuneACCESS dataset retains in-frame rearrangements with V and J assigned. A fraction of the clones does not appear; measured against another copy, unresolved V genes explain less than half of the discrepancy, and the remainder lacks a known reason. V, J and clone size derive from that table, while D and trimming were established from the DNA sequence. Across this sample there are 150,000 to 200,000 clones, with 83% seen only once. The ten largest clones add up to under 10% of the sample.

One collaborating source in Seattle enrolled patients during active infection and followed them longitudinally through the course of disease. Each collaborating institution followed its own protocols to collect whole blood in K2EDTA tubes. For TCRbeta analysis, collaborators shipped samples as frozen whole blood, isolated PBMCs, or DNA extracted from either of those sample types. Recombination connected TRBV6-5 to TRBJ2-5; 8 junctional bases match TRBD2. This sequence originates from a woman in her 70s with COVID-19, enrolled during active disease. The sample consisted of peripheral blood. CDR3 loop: CASSYTAGEETQYF. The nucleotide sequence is TGTGCCAGCAGTTACACAGCGGGAGAAGAGACCCAGTACTTC.